This T cell receptor (beta chain) originates from a study of cytomegalovirus exposure and HLA in healthy donors. Study context: Findings of an earlier analysis included 110 million or so unique TCR beta sequences from roughly 200 million T cells.

Findings and caveats of the study: A later analysis reportedly found that, within productive TCRs, an Asian-associated ancestry cluster had fewer N-insertions than the mean observed across the approximately 660 donors. More clonal expansion characterized HLA-associated TCR beta chains than equally common others in a later analysis.

Details on this clone: Its antigen remains unknown.

Amplification used 60 Vbeta primers and 13 Jbeta primers. Profiled with immunoSEQ multiplex PCR; TCRdb holds only in-frame clones, not every one. The data contain around 100,000 clones, approximately 82% of them seen just once; the ten biggest clones take up roughly 23%. The sequenced sample consisted of PBMCs. The TCR originated in a young man in good health and CMV-seropositive.

The DNA of the CDR3 is TGTGCCTGGAGTGTAGCCAGGCGTTTGGGGAGGACAAATGAAAAACTGTTTTTT. It specifies CAWSVARRLGRTNEKLFF. This chain connects TRBV30 to TRBJ1-4; perhaps TRBD1 as D (5 bases). CDR1 GTSNPN and CDR2 SVGIG come from the germline V gene (reference sequence). The CDR3 spans 18 residues. Trimming removed 0 bases at V and 5 bases at J, with 22 bases between. Combining the CDR3 with reference TRBV30 and TRBJ1-4 gives the whole variable domain SQTIHQWPATLVQPVGSPLSLECTVEGTSNPNLYWYRQAAGRGLQLLFYSVGIGQISSEVPQNLSASRPQDRQFILSSKKLLLSDSGFYLCAWSVARRLGRTNEKLFFGSGTQLSVL.